One and the same sample provided the 7 T cell receptor beta chains below, sequenced in a study of OX40 agonist ivuxolimab in advanced cancers. Profiling relied on immunoSEQ multiplex PCR, and the TCRdb table lists in-frame clones only, not all of them. This repertoire shows nearly 80,000 clones, over 75% found once; its top ten account for roughly 3.4%. Sequences were derived from CD4+ or CD8+ T cells sorted from blood, sampled in a trial of the OX40 agonist ivuxolimab. These receptors were obtained from an adult with an advanced solid tumor such as melanoma, head and neck, liver or kidney cancer.

Written as DNA, the CDR3 is TGCGCCAGCAGCTCACAGGGGGCGCTGGACGAGCAGTACTTC. Amino acid sequence: CASSSQGALDEQYF. The chain carries TRBV5-1 and TRBJ2-7, with 9 nucleotides matching TRBD1. The CDR3 is 14 amino acids. Germline-derived CDR1 and CDR2 are SGHRS and YFSETQ. Trimming took 3 bases from V and 5 from J; bases not matched to a gene: 6.

This chain links TRBV5-8 with TRBJ2-7, with 7 positions matching TRBD1. J was trimmed by 3 bases and V by 7 bases; bases with no gene match: 16. Germline V CDR1 and CDR2: SGHTS, YDEGEE. This CDR3 contains 16 residues. The CDR3, as DNA: TGTGCCAGCTTAGGAGAGGGGGCGCATCGTGGCTACGAGCAGTACTTC. Residues: CASLGEGAHRGYEQYF.

This sequence joins TRBV7-9 and TRBJ2-7; D is perhaps TRBD1 (5 bases). CDR1 is SEHNR, CDR2 FQNEAQ, per germline (reference sequence). The V end lost 4 bases, the J end lost 0 bases, and 10 bases lay between the germline ends. This CDR3 comprises 14 residues. CDR3 region: CASSSRQPSYEQYF. As DNA, the CDR3 is TGTGCCAGCAGCTCACGACAGCCCTCCTACGAGCAGTACTTC.

V usage is TRBV18 and J usage is TRBJ2-7; maybe TRBD1 (6 bases). Trimming removed 3 bases from V and 1 base from J, with 10 bases in between. Germline V CDR1 and CDR2: KGHSH, LQKENI. There are 14 residues in the CDR3. CDR3 loop: CASSPSRGSYEQYF. Written as DNA, the CDR3 is TGTGCCAGCTCACCGTCCAGGGGATCCTACGAGCAGTACTTC.

The CDR3 DNA is TGTGCCTGGAGTGTAGCGGGAGGCAATGAGCAGTTCTTC. This encodes CAWSVAGGNEQFF. The chain employs TRBV30 and TRBJ2-1, with 9 bases that match TRBD2. The V gene end was trimmed by 0 bases and the J gene end by 6 bases; junction bases not matched to a gene: 0. The CDR3 has 13 amino acids. Germline CDR1 GTSNPN, CDR2 SVGIG (reference sequence).

The V call is TRBV7-3, the J call TRBJ2-3, with 7 bases identical to TRBD2. The CDR3 is 18 amino acids. Trimming removed 1 base from V and 2 bases from J; junction bases left unmatched: 12. In germline, CDR1 is SGHTA, CDR2 FQGTGA. DNA for the CDR3: TGTGCCAGCAGCTTAAGAGGGGACCCAGCGGGATCCACAGATACGCAGTATTTT. Translated: CASSLRGDPAGSTDTQYF.

The table lists this clone with a few counts. This rearrangement joins TRBV6-1 to TRBJ2-7, with TRBD1 as a possible D gene (6 bases). This CDR3 has 12 residues. Germline assignment: CDR1 MNHNS and CDR2 SASEGT. Trimming left V 11 bases short and J 2 bases short, with 13 bases between. The CDR3 reads CASTNRAYEQYF. The DNA for the CDR3 is TGTGCCTCGACCAACAGGGCCTACGAGCAGTACTTC.